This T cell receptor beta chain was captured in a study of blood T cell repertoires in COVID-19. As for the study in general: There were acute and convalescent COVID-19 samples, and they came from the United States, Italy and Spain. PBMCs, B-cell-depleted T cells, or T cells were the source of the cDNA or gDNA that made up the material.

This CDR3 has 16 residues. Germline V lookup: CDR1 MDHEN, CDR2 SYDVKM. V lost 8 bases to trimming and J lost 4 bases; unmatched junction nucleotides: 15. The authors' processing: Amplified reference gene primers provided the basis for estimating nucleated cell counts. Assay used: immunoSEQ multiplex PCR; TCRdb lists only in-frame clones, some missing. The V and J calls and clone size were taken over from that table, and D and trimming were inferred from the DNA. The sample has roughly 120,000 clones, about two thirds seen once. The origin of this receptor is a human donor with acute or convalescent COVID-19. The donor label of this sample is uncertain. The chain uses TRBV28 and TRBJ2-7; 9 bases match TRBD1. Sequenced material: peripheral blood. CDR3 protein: CASHPPPGQGGYEQYF. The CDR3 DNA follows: TGTGCCAGCCACCCACCCCCGGGACAGGGAGGATACGAGCAGTACTTC.